The 4 T cell receptor beta chains below come from one sample, sequenced in a study of T and B cells in COVID-19 patients. Multiplex PCR with BIOMED2 TRB-A/B primer pools amplified TRB rearrangements. TCRdb ran MiXCR on the multiplex PCR reads and lists one entry per CDR3 protein. The repertoire consists of roughly 25,000 distinct CDR3 sequences, with around a third occurring once and the leading ten covering 1.7%. Each TRB amplification used roughly 220-550 ng of genomic DNA from blood. What was sequenced was blood. These receptors came from a human donor who had recovered from COVID-19.

This clonotype was seen more than once but under ten times. The chain combines TRBV7-6 with TRBJ2-3; 10 bases agree with TRBD2. The CDR3 covers 17 residues. Trimming at V came to 2 bases and at J to 5 bases, leaving 10 bases not matched to a gene. The V gene's germline CDR1 is SGHVS and CDR2 FNYEAQ. The CDR3 DNA follows: TGTGCCAGCAGCTTAACCAGAAGCGGGGGGGCGGGAGATACGCAGTATTTT. The encoded protein is CASSLTRSGGAGDTQYF.

This clonotype was counted many times. The chain has TRBV29-1 and TRBJ1-1, with TRBD1 matching over 11 bases. Germline V gene lookup returns CDR1 SQVTM and CDR2 ANQGSEA. After removal of 6 bases from V and 7 bases from J, the junction contained 10 bases not matched to a gene. The CDR3 spans 14 residues. Here the CDR3 reads CSVIRTGGGNEAFF. The DNA of the CDR3 is TGCAGCGTGATCCGGACAGGGGGCGGGAATGAAGCTTTCTTT.

The chain links TRBV14 to TRBJ2-2; TRBD2 matches at 7 bases. Germline values: CDR1 SGHDN, CDR2 FVKESK. CDR3 size: 14 residues. V lost 1 base and J lost 11; bases outside the gene matches: 7. CDR3 nucleotide sequence: TGTGCCAGCAGCCAAGCTCTCGGGGGGAGAGAGCTGTTTTTT. It is translated as CASSQALGGRELFF. The full variable domain, its missing parts supplied by reference TRBV14 and TRBJ2-2, is EAGVTQFPSHSVIEKGQTVTLRCDPISGHDNLYWYRRVMGKEIKFLLHFVKESKQDESGMPNNRFLAERTGGTYSTLKVQPAELEDSGVYFCASSQALGGRELFFGEGSRLTVL.

J is TRBJ2-7 and V is TRBV6-5, with 8 bases identical to TRBD2. The CDR3 runs to 15 residues. The V gene's germline CDR1 is MNHEY and CDR2 SVGAGI. The V segment lost 0 bases and the J segment 9 bases; nucleotides outside the gene matches: 10. CDR3 DNA sequence: TGTGCCAGCAGTTACTCCCCCGGGGGGGGCGTGGGGCAGTACTTC. As protein: CASSYSPGGGVGQYF.